This T cell receptor beta chain was recovered during a study of cytomegalovirus exposure and HLA in healthy donors. The study, taken as a whole, reports: Being productive about 87% or about 30% of the time was typical of most TCR beta V segments in an earlier analysis. A later analysis reportedly identified an Asian-associated ancestry cluster as carrying fewer N-insertions than the roughly 700-donor mean.

Remarks on this clone: The antigen is unknown.

PCR employed 60 Vbeta and 13 Jbeta primers. The data were produced by immunoSEQ multiplex PCR, yet TCRdb's version contains in-frame clones alone and is incomplete. The sample includes about 78,000 clones, approximately 72% seen only once; the top ten take 11%. The CDR3 consists of 14 residues. The V end lost 4 bases, the J end lost 5 bases, and 12 bases lay between the germline ends. Germline CDR1 and CDR2: SGHNT and YYREEE (reference sequence). The sample consisted of PBMCs. V gene TRBV5-4 combines with J gene TRBJ1-4, with D maybe TRBD1 (6 bases). This receptor was taken from a woman aged 40 to 50 in good health and CMV-seropositive. CDR3 DNA: TGTGCCAGCAGCAGGGACACCTCGAATGAAAAACTGTTTTTT. It encodes CASSRDTSNEKLFF.